The entry that follows covers one T cell receptor (beta chain) sequence. Its antigen is currently unknown. The data stem from a study of siplizumab effects on memory and regulatory T cells. Study-level points and caveats: Unstimulated subsets were the mapping target of only a minor fraction of alloreactive clones.

This CDR3 is 15 amino acids long. Germline-derived CDR1 and CDR2 are MGHRA and YSYEKL. Trimming removed 2 bases at V and 0 bases at J, with 5 bases between. Approximately 10^5 TCR templates underwent assay in every sample. Produced via immunoSEQ multiplex PCR; TCRdb's table is partial and in-frame only. The sample yields 70,000 to 100,000 clones, roughly 95% seen once. The receptor was derived from a human donor in good health. The V call is TRBV4-1, the J call TRBJ2-6; D gene ambiguous. The sequencing sample was made of naive CD4+ T cells sorted from blood. CDR3 loop: CASSQWGSGANVLTF. The CDR3 DNA is TGCGCCAGCAGCCAATGGGGCTCTGGGGCCAACGTCCTGACTTTC.